This T cell receptor (beta chain) was captured in a study of identical twins. TCRdb fed the 5' RACE reads into MiXCR, producing one record per CDR3 protein. The data contain 400,000 to 500,000 distinct CDR3 sequences, approximately 17% of them singletons. Whole-study results and caveats: Alpha sequences that were out-of-frame and twin-shared showed an excess of low generation probability. Twin sharing of out-of-frame TCR alpha was underestimated by models in monozygotic pairs.

Germline values: CDR1 DFQATT, CDR2 SNEGSKA (reference sequence). V lost 0 bases, J lost 7 bases, and 16 bases lay in between. There are 15 residues in the CDR3. As concerns this clonotype: Its antigen is not identified.

Sequencing was performed on naive T cells sorted from blood. V gene TRBV20-1 combines with J gene TRBJ1-5, with D possibly TRBD1 on 6 matching bases. The source of this sequence is a man aged 45-60 years in good health. For the CDR3, the DNA is TGCAGTGCTAGAGATGGGGCAGGGGTTGGGCAGCCCCAGCATTTT. As protein: CSARDGAGVGQPQHF.